This TCR beta chain was sequenced for a study of somatic mutations in cytotoxic T cells in rheumatoid arthritis (TCRdb year 2017). With regard to the full study: Right after diagnosis and prior to the start of any treatment, around 30 ml EDTA of peripheral blood was drawn from patients. Some V beta antibody-stained T-cell populations were flow-sorted on a FACSAria II or Sony SH800 at nearly 100% purity, and sorted V beta1+ cells also underwent TCRB sequencing. To characterize clonality, the study used TCRB deep sequencing while asking whether somatic mutations are carried by expanded CD8+ T-cell clones in newly diagnosed, untreated rheumatoid arthritis. TCRB deep sequencing was performed for approximately 61 rheumatoid arthritis patients and 20 healthy controls. Patient and control groups had essentially identical median ages. Paper-wide results and their limitations: No adjustment for multiple comparisons was made for the slight TRBV07 underrepresentation in patients. Rheumatoid arthritis patients and age-matched healthy controls did not significantly differ in CD8+ T-cell clonality. Viral specificity could not be ruled out by absence from virus-specific databases, and the antigen targets of the expanded CD8+ clones remained unknown. In patients, CD8+ clonality rose with age (Spearman r ~ 0.52), which was not the case in healthy controls. In about an eighth of the roughly 60 patients the largest CD8+ clone exceeded 20% of CD8+ cells, and several identical CD8+ TCRB sequences were shared between blood and synovial fluid.

Details on this clone: The clone's antigen remains unknown. No much larger clone exists at a distance of one base, and base qualities are not known.

Germline trimming: 8 bases from V, 2 bases from J; junction bases outside gene matches: 8. The CDR3 runs 14 amino acids, cysteine and phenylalanine included. Of the read, only the CDR3 DNA is kept; its 42 bases are in frame from base 1. CDR1 SEHNR and CDR2 FQNEAQ were looked up in the germline V gene (reference sequence). Positive magnetic bead selection on an AutoMACS was used to isolate CD4+ and CD8+ cells, with flow cytometry used to check purity. Initial screening for clonal expansions relied on flow cytometry with a TCR V beta antibody panel, after which sorted CD8+ fractions underwent TCRB deep sequencing for characterization. Peripheral blood mononuclear cells were obtained using density gradient separation with Ficoll-Paque PLUS. DNA was extracted from CD4-enriched, CD8-enriched or PBMC samples with Nucleospin Tissue or Tissue XS kits and quantified with a Qubit 2.0 fluorometer. Genomic DNA underwent TCRB CDR3 sequencing using the immunoSEQ assay. The published analysis was carried out like this. Only a few patient CD8+ clones larger than 1% matched published virus-specific TCRB sequences when compared against them. Analyses were restricted to productive TCRB rearrangements. Defining a clone by its unique TCRB CDR3 sequence, the study calculated clonality as a productive clonality index derived from Shannon entropy. Repertoire overlap between two samples was calculated from the template counts of each clone relative to total templates per sample. V-gene usage measured by flow cytometry correlated with TCRB sequencing V-gene usage, with a Spearman r of 0.6 to 0.75. Imported from immuneACCESS, the table was reduced by TCRdb to in-frame sequences with V and J called. These copies leave out some clones; in studies compared against another copy, an unresolved V gene accounts for under half, and the cause of the remainder is not known. V and J calls and clone size are as listed in that table; D and trimming were resolved from the DNA. Across this sample there are 20,000 to 25,000 clones, with 65% to 85% seen only once. The ten largest account for 3% to 4% of the sample.

The sequencing sample was made of CD8+ T cells sorted from blood. The receptor chain draws on TRBV7-9 and TRBJ2-5; TRBD2 lines up with 7 middle nucleotides. The TCR was taken from an adult with rheumatoid arthritis. The nucleotide sequence reads as follows: TGTGCCAGCGCCCTCCCAGCGGGGCAAGAGACCCAGTACTTC. Its amino acids are CASALPAGQETQYF. Supplemented by the reference TRBV7-9 and TRBJ2-5 proteins around the CDR3, the complete variable domain is DTGVSQNPRHKITKRGQNVTFRCDPISEHNRLYWYRQTLGQGPEFLTYFQNEAQLEKSRLLSDRFSAERPKGSFSTLEIQRTEQGDSAMYLCASALPAGQETQYFGPGTRLLVL.